The clone carrying this T cell receptor beta chain has more than one count but fewer than ten. A second about 6 to 12 cycle PCR used barcoded and J-beta primers. One entry per CDR3 protein results from TCRdb running MiXCR on the 5' RACE reads. Here the sample spans over 700,000 distinct CDR3 sequences, 25% being singletons. This entry belongs to a study of blood T cells in healthy people across ages. The sample was also linked to a second study, of T cells of mothers and their children.

The sequence was collected from a boy aged 5-17 years in good health. The sample consisted of blood.

CDR3 bases: TGCAGTGCTAGAGAGGAGCCGACTTACTCCTACAATGAGCAGTTCTTC. It specifies CSAREEPTYSYNEQFF. The J gene is TRBJ2-1, the V gene TRBV20-1; unclear D gene. Germline V gene lookup returns CDR1 DFQATT and CDR2 SNEGSKA (reference sequence). Trimming removed 0 bases at V and 0 bases at J, with 12 bases between. This CDR3 has 16 residues.